Each of the 17 T cell receptor beta chains below was sequenced from the same sample in a study of T cell changes during pregnancy in multiple sclerosis. TCRdb keeps only in-frame clones here, not all; method: immunoSEQ multiplex PCR. The sample has about 32,000 clones, approximately 89% seen once. Source: CD8+ T cells from peripheral blood mononuclear cells, taken in the first trimester of pregnancy. All receptors come from a female donor with multiple sclerosis, enrolled in a pregnancy study.

The chain has TRBV6-5 and TRBJ1-5; D not certain. The V end was cut by 5 bases, the J end by 5 bases, with 10 bases between. The germline V gene has CDR1 MNHEY and CDR2 SVGAGI. CDR3 length: 13 residues. The CDR3 DNA is TGTGCCAGCAGTGGCATCGTCGATCAGCCCCAGCATTTT. Its translation is CASSGIVDQPQHF.

The V gene is TRBV6-1, the J gene TRBJ1-5; weak D call: TRBD1 (5 bases). Germline CDR1 and CDR2: MNHNS and SASEGT. Trimming shortened V by 3 bases and J by 7 bases, and 13 bases separated the two germline ends. This CDR3 contains 14 residues. CDR3 sequence reads: CASSDPGLTQPQHF. As DNA, the CDR3 is TGTGCCAGCAGTGATCCAGGGCTCACCCAGCCCCAGCATTTT.

The V and J genes are TRBV4-1 and TRBJ1-1; 8 bases line up with TRBD1. The CDR3 extends over 14 amino acids. CDR1 is MGHRA and CDR2 is YSYEKL in the germline V gene. The ends lost 2 bases at V and 3 bases at J; junction bases unmatched: 2. The CDR3 nucleotides are TGCGCCAGCAGCCAACTACAGGGGGACACTGAAGCTTTCTTT. This translates into CASSQLQGDTEAFF.

The J gene is TRBJ2-1, the V gene TRBV7-9; the D gene is possibly TRBD1 (6 bases). The CDR3 covers 14 residues. The V end was cut by 3 bases, the J end by 7 bases, with 13 bases between. In germline, CDR1 is SEHNR, CDR2 FQNEAQ (reference sequence). The CDR3 nucleotides are TGTGCCAGCAGCTTCGGACAGAACCGAAATGAGCAGTTCTTC. Protein: CASSFGQNRNEQFF.

The chain joins TRBV7-9 to TRBJ1-1; tentatively, D is TRBD1 (5 bases). The CDR3 consists of 14 residues. V lost 1 base, J lost 3 bases, and 9 bases lay in between. CDR1 is SEHNR and CDR2 is FQNEAQ in the germline V gene (reference sequence). The CDR3 DNA reads as TGTGCCAGCAGCTTAGGAGGGGAGGACACTGAAGCTTTCTTT. Translated, it gives CASSLGGEDTEAFF.

The chain combines TRBV7-9 with TRBJ1-1; D is perhaps TRBD1 (5 bases). Germline CDR1 reads SEHNR; CDR2 reads FQNEAQ (reference sequence). Trimming stripped 8 bases from V and 3 bases from J, with 13 bases between. The length of the CDR3 is 13 residues. This CDR3 reads CASCDSGYTEAFF. CDR3 coding DNA: TGTGCCAGCTGTGACAGTGGATACACTGAAGCTTTCTTT.

The chain couples TRBV9 to TRBJ2-7, with 7 bases fitting TRBD2. Trimming cost V 0 bases and J 2 bases; bases outside gene matches: 2. Germline values: CDR1 SGDLS, CDR2 YYNGEE. CDR3 length equals 14 residues. The CDR3 DNA is TGTGCCAGCAGCGTAGGCGGGAGCACCTACGAGCAGTACTTC. Residues: CASSVGGSTYEQYF.

J is TRBJ2-7 and V is TRBV28, with D possibly matching TRBD1 (5 bases). CDR3 length equals 14 residues. The germline V and J ends were trimmed by 4 bases and 1 base, with 11 bases remaining between them. Germline V lookup: CDR1 MDHEN, CDR2 SYDVKM. The CDR3 here is CASSYQGYSYEQYF. CDR3 nucleotide sequence: TGTGCCAGCAGTTACCAGGGTTATTCCTACGAGCAGTACTTC.

The chain combines TRBV7-2 with TRBJ2-1; no clear D gene. The V gene lost 11 bases and the J gene lost 4 bases, with 9 bases spanning the gap. The CDR3 loop spans 11 amino acids. Germline lookup yields CDR1 SGHTA and CDR2 FQGNSA. CDR3 sequence: CASSEYNEQFF. The DNA of the CDR3 is TGTGCCTCTTCGGAGTACAATGAGCAGTTCTTC.

The chain employs TRBV13 and TRBJ1-2; the D gene is possibly TRBD1 (5 bases). The CDR3 runs 14 residues. In germline, CDR1 is PRHDT, CDR2 FYEKMQ (reference sequence). Trimming stripped 5 bases from V and 8 bases from J, with 18 bases between. The CDR3 DNA follows: TGTGCCAGCAGCCCCCGGGGGGTTCAGGAAGGCTACACCTTC. As protein: CASSPRGVQEGYTF.

The chain has TRBV27 and TRBJ1-1, with unresolved D. V was pared by 3 bases and J by 8 bases, with 13 bases between. Germline lookup yields CDR1 MNHEY and CDR2 SMNVEV (reference sequence). The CDR3 spans 13 residues. The CDR3 region is CASSLINEEEAFF. The DNA for the CDR3 is TGTGCCAGCAGTTTGATTAATGAGGAGGAAGCTTTCTTT.

This chain connects TRBV30 to TRBJ1-2, with 10 bases aligning to TRBD1. Germline CDR1 GTSNPN, CDR2 SVGIG (reference sequence). V gave up 3 bases and J gave up 4 bases; unmatched junction bases: 5. This CDR3 comprises 14 residues. DNA of the CDR3: TGTGCCTGGAGACGGGACAGGGGAGCCTATGGCTACACCTTC. As protein: CAWRRDRGAYGYTF.

The gene calls are TRBV5-1 and TRBJ1-1, with 12 bases matching TRBD1. The CDR3 is 16 amino acids. V lost 4 bases to trimming and J lost 0 bases; unmatched junction nucleotides: 4. Per the germline V gene, CDR1 is SGHRS and CDR2 is YFSETQ. The CDR3: CASSDGTGGLNTEAFF. The CDR3 nucleotides read TGCGCCAGCAGCGACGGGACAGGGGGCCTGAACACTGAAGCTTTCTTT.

The chain combines TRBV5-4 with TRBJ2-7, with 10 bases aligning to TRBD1. V lost 1 base and J lost 3; bases outside the gene matches: 4. Germline loops: CDR1 SGHNT, CDR2 YYREEE (reference sequence). The CDR3 totals 15 residues. The chain's CDR3 is CASSLSRTGGYEQYF. The DNA of the CDR3 is TGTGCCAGCAGCTTGTCAAGGACAGGGGGCTACGAGCAGTACTTC.

The V call is TRBV28, the J call TRBJ1-2; D is unclear. V shed 11 bases and J shed 8 bases, with 15 bases lying between them. The CDR3 is 11 residues long. Germline V gene sequence: CDR1 MDHEN, CDR2 SYDVKM. For the CDR3, the DNA is TGTGCCGCGAGGGAATCAGGCGGCTACACCTTC. It codes for CAARESGGYTF.

V usage is TRBV6-5 and J usage is TRBJ1-3, with 7 nucleotides matching TRBD1. From germline, CDR1 is MNHEY and CDR2 SVGAGI. The ends lost 4 bases at V and 11 bases at J; junction bases unmatched: 8. The length of the CDR3 is 13 residues. The CDR3 spells CASSWRGPGAIYF. In DNA form, the CDR3 reads TGTGCCAGCAGTTGGAGGGGGCCTGGGGCCATATATTTT.

Only one count was recorded for this clone. This chain connects TRBV19 to TRBJ2-3; 8 bases are shared with TRBD2. This CDR3 has 15 residues. CDR1 and CDR2 (germline): LNHDA, SQIVND (reference sequence). The V segment lost 0 bases and the J segment 6 bases; nucleotides outside the gene matches: 5. CDR3 in DNA: TGTGCCAGTAGTATAGACCGGGAGGGGGTCGATACGCAGTATTTT. Translated, it gives CASSIDREGVDTQYF.